This T cell receptor (beta chain) was profiled in a study of T-cell memory formation after mild COVID-19 (dated by TCRdb to the early 2020s). The study in broad terms: TCR sequence clusters from the two donors were largely donor specific. Longitudinal TCRalpha and TCRbeta repertoire sequencing tracked T-cell clones expanding and contracting after mild COVID-19 in a couple of donors. Two young, previously healthy adult volunteers, one female and one male, were included in the cohort.

Points the paper makes about the study in general: SARS-CoV-2 specificity of the second-wave clones peaking on day 37 was not confirmed. Only a couple of mild cases were covered in the study, and larger cohorts including severe cases with pre-infection samples were considered necessary. Contracting CD4+ clones were found mainly in CM and EM memory subsets, while CD8+ clones were enriched in EMRA. Some responding clones were found in pre-infection memory, which suggests that pre-existing cross-reactive memory T cells took part in the SARS-CoV-2 response. Clones that contracted from day 15 to 85 showed balanced CD4/CD8 phenotypes, whereas a second wave of clones that expanded from day 15 to 37 leaned towards CD4+.

TCRdb lists the instrument as Illumina NovaSeq 6000. cDNA libraries for TCRalpha and TCRbeta were prepared by 5'RACE using constant-segment primers, with sample barcodes and unique molecular identifiers added. Trizol reagent was used to extract RNA from every sample. Libraries were amplified in two PCR steps, with a second sample barcode and Illumina TruSeq adapters added in the second step. Libraries were sequenced on an Illumina NovaSeq with 2 x 150 bp paired-end reads. Per the authors' processing: Reads were demultiplexed and collapsed into UMI-guided consensus sequences with migec v1.2.7. Using mixcr v2.1.11, the UMI consensuses were aligned to TRA and TRB V and J templates and assembled into clonotypes. A clonotype was counted as expanded or contracted only if both edgeR and NoisET called the change significant, with noise models trained on biological replicates. edgeR calls used a false discovery rate-adjusted p below 0.01 and a log2 fold-change threshold of 1. As an exploratory analysis of dynamics, max-normalized trajectories of the 1000 most abundant clonotypes were examined by PCA with hierarchical clustering. Separately sequenced CD4+ and CD8+ repertoires were used to assign a CD4 or CD8 phenotype to each responding clone. The public reads were quality trimmed at Q25 with fastp and then assembled into clones with MiXCR by TCRdb, keeping productive beta chains. CDR3 protein duplicates are merged, each entry listing the most common genes and DNA. TCRdb assigned the V and J calls; the authors' analysis was not used. The sample data list about 290,000 distinct CDR3 sequences, and about a sixth of these were observed just once. 22% of the sample goes to the ten largest clones.

PBMCs were isolated by Ficoll-Paque density gradient centrifugation. This clonotype was counted a few times. Its antigen remains unidentified. One base away there is no much larger clone; base qualities are not given. Sequenced sample: PBMCs or a T cell subset sorted from them (not recorded which). The sequence came from a man aged 18-30 years who had mild COVID-19 (a few samples of this study predate the infection). The sample titles of this study are shuffled in the database, so cell type and time point are left out; the donor was told from shared clones.

The DNA is as follows: TGCGCCAGCAGCTTGGGCCTTCTGAACACCGGGGAGCTGTTTTTT. Its protein product is CASSLGLLNTGELFF. The chain links TRBV5-1 with TRBJ2-2; there is no confident call for the D gene. From cysteine to phenylalanine, the CDR3 is 15 amino acids long. Only the CDR3 part of the read is kept: 45 bases, read in frame from the first base. V and J are truncated by 0 bases and 1 base respectively, leaving an intervening sequence of 7 bases. The germline V gene supplies CDR1 SGHRS and CDR2 YFSETQ.